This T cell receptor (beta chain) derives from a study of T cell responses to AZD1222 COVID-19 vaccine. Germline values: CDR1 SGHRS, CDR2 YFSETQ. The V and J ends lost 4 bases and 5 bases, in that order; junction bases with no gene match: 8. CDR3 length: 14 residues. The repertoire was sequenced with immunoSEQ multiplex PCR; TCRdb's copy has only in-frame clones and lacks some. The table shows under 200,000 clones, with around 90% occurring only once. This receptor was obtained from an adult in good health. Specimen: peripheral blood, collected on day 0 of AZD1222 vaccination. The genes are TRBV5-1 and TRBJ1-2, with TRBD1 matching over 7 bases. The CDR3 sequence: CASSGVQGRYGYTF. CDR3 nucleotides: TGCGCCAGCAGCGGCGTACAGGGGAGGTATGGCTACACCTTC.